The 28 T cell receptor beta chains reported below all come from one sample, sequenced in a study of cytomegalovirus exposure and HLA in healthy donors. TCRdb's table, derived via immunoSEQ multiplex PCR, lists solely in-frame clones and lacks some. Counted here are about 130,000 clones, 89% occurring once; the ten biggest clones make up roughly 2%. Sequenced input: PBMCs. All receptors derive from a woman between 18 and 29 years old in good health and CMV-seronegative.

A few counts support this clone. This rearrangement joins TRBV7-9 to TRBJ1-1, with 7 bases identical to TRBD1. V lost 5 bases and J lost 1; bases outside the gene matches: 7. Germline V gene data show CDR1 as SEHNR and CDR2 as FQNEAQ (reference sequence). The CDR3 loop spans 15 amino acids. The CDR3 loop is CASSTVEGANTEAFF. The CDR3, as DNA: TGTGCCAGCAGCACCGTGGAGGGGGCGAACACTGAAGCTTTCTTT.

The gene calls are TRBV7-9 and TRBJ2-1; 10 bases agree with TRBD2. Germline V gene data show CDR1 as SEHNR and CDR2 as FQNEAQ (reference sequence). V lost 3 bases to trimming and J lost 2 bases; unmatched junction nucleotides: 10. This CDR3 comprises 18 residues. CDR3 amino acids: CASSLTAGGRSAYNEQFF. The DNA of the CDR3 is TGTGCCAGCAGCTTGACAGCGGGAGGGCGGTCTGCCTACAATGAGCAGTTCTTC.

CDR3 DNA sequence: TGTGCCAGCAGCCCCCGACCAGCGCAAAGCACAGATACGCAGTATTTT. Translating gives CASSPRPAQSTDTQYF. The V and J genes are TRBV7-9 and TRBJ2-3, with D unresolved. This CDR3 is 16 amino acids long. V lost 5 bases and J 0 bases, leaving 15 bases between the germline ends. CDR1 SEHNR and CDR2 FQNEAQ come from the germline V gene (reference sequence).

The genes are TRBV28 and TRBJ2-1, with TRBD2 matching 9 bases. V dropped 3 bases and J dropped 8; count of bases not matched to a gene: 2. The CDR3 runs 13 residues. Germline V CDR1 and CDR2: MDHEN, SYDVKM. CDR3 sequence reads: CASSFRTSDEQFF. In DNA form, the CDR3 reads TGTGCCAGCAGTTTTAGGACTAGCGATGAGCAGTTCTTC.

The V call is TRBV7-2, the J call TRBJ2-7, with unresolved D. CDR3 size: 12 residues. The V end lost 3 bases, the J end lost 5 bases, and 8 bases lay between the germline ends. In germline, CDR1 is SGHTA, CDR2 FQGNSA. Here the CDR3 DNA reads TGTGCCAGCAGCTTCGCTAACGACGAGCAGTACTTC. Its translation: CASSFANDEQYF.

This clone appeared a single time. The chain uses TRBV6-1 and TRBJ2-7, with 12 bases lining up with TRBD2. Germline V CDR1 and CDR2: MNHNS, SASEGT. V lost 3 bases and J lost 1; bases outside the gene matches: 10. This CDR3 is built from 18 residues. CDR3 nucleotides: TGTGCCAGCAGTGATACCTACCTACTAGCGGGAGGATCCTACGAGCAGTACTTC. It specifies CASSDTYLLAGGSYEQYF.

CDR3: CASSLGSSGRETQYF. Here the CDR3 DNA reads TGTGCCAGCAGCTTAGGGTCTAGCGGCAGAGAGACCCAGTACTTC. The chain is built from TRBV11-3 and TRBJ2-5, with 7 bases aligning to TRBD2. In germline, CDR1 is SGHNT, CDR2 YENEEA. J was trimmed by 4 bases and V by 1 base; bases with no gene match: 6. This CDR3 region has 15 residues.

The chain combines TRBV27 with TRBJ2-7; D is perhaps TRBD1 (6 bases). V was cut by 0 bases and J by 7 bases, with 10 bases left in between. Germline values: CDR1 MNHEY, CDR2 SMNVEV (reference sequence). CDR3 size: 13 residues. CDR3 protein: CASSLSSRGEQYF. CDR3 bases: TGTGCCAGCAGTTTATCAAGCAGGGGTGAGCAGTACTTC.

J is TRBJ2-5 and V is TRBV27; maybe TRBD1 (6 bases). Deletions cut 6 bases from V and 3 bases from J, with 11 bases between. This CDR3 has 13 amino acids. Germline lookup yields CDR1 MNHEY and CDR2 SMNVEV (reference sequence). The CDR3 nucleotides read TGTGCCAGCAGGAGGGCAGGGGAAGAGACCCAGTACTTC. Encoded protein: CASRRAGEETQYF.

This chain joins TRBV20-1 and TRBJ2-7, with a possible D match to TRBD2 (5 bases). Germline V gene sequence: CDR1 DFQATT, CDR2 SNEGSKA (reference sequence). V lost 4 bases and J 7 bases, leaving 11 bases between the germline ends. The CDR3 contains 11 residues. This chain's CDR3 is CSATRRREQYF. The CDR3 DNA is TGCAGTGCTACCCGACGGAGGGAGCAGTACTTC.

The rearrangement joins TRBV9 to TRBJ2-7, with 8 bases that match TRBD2. J lost 8 bases, V lost 4 bases, and 8 bases had no gene match. Germline CDR1 is SGDLS and CDR2 is YYNGEE. The CDR3 is made up of 13 amino acids. CDR3 amino acids: CASSPGGAGQQYF. Written as DNA, the CDR3 is TGTGCCAGCAGCCCCGGGGGGGCCGGCCAGCAGTACTTC.

This sequence joins TRBV28 and TRBJ2-7; TRBD2 aligns across 8 bases. Germline assignment: CDR1 MDHEN and CDR2 SYDVKM. The CDR3 contains 15 residues. Losses at the gene ends were 6 bases for V and 0 bases for J; bases not matched to a gene: 7. The CDR3 here is CASRRGTSLSYEQYF. In nucleotides, the CDR3 is TGTGCCAGCAGACGGGGGACTAGTCTCTCCTACGAGCAGTACTTC.

This chain connects TRBV6-1 to TRBJ2-1; 9 positions agree with TRBD2. Germline values: CDR1 MNHNS, CDR2 SASEGT. The CDR3 runs 14 residues. J was trimmed by 2 bases and V by 7 bases; bases with no gene match: 3. The CDR3 DNA follows: TGTGCCAGCACCTCTAGCGGGACCTACAATGAGCAGTTCTTC. The encoded protein is CASTSSGTYNEQFF.

The rearrangement uses TRBV7-2 and TRBJ2-1, with D possibly TRBD1 on 5 matching bases. Germline-derived CDR1 and CDR2 are SGHTA and FQGNSA. This CDR3 region has 13 residues. V was shortened by 4 bases and J by 4 bases, with 8 bases between the two germline ends. The CDR3 coding sequence is TGTGCCAGCAGCTCGACAGATTACAATGAGCAGTTCTTC. The encoded protein is CASSSTDYNEQFF.

In its sample, this clone was seen once. The chain is built from TRBV27 and TRBJ1-2; a weak D match, TRBD1 (5 bases). Germline V gives CDR1 MNHEY, CDR2 SMNVEV (reference sequence). Trimming stripped 2 bases from V and 4 bases from J, with 11 bases between. The CDR3 has 14 amino acids. The CDR3 region has the DNA TGTGCCAGCAGTTTAAGCTCCCAGGGCTATGGCTACACCTTC. It codes for CASSLSSQGYGYTF.

The CDR3 DNA sequence: TGTGCCAGCAGATCCCCGAGGAGCGGGAGGTCATCCTACAATGAGCAGTTCTTC. Translation: CASRSPRSGRSSYNEQFF. J is TRBJ2-1 and V is TRBV28; 9 bases map to TRBD2. The CDR3 is 18 amino acids. V lost 6 bases to trimming and J lost 1 base; unmatched junction nucleotides: 13. The germline gives CDR1 MDHEN, CDR2 SYDVKM.

J is TRBJ1-1 and V is TRBV9; TRBD1 is a possible D gene (6 bases). V lost 0 bases, J lost 6 bases, and 6 bases lay in between. The CDR3 is 12 amino acids. Germline V gene sequence: CDR1 SGDLS, CDR2 YYNGEE. In DNA, the CDR3 is TGTGCCAGCAGCGTAGGGGGGCCTGAAGCTTTCTTT. This translates into CASSVGGPEAFF.

The chain uses TRBV11-2 and TRBJ2-4; 8 bases are a match to TRBD2. The CDR3 sequence is 19 residues long. Germline V gene sequence: CDR1 SGHAT, CDR2 FQNNGV. After removal of 1 base from V and 1 base from J, the junction contained 12 bases not matched to a gene. The CDR3 loop reads CASSLGRGNSGTAKNIQYF. The CDR3 region has the DNA TGTGCCAGCAGCTTAGGGAGGGGTAATAGCGGGACCGCCAAAAACATTCAGTACTTC.

V is TRBV19 and J is TRBJ2-4, with D hard to call. From germline, CDR1 is LNHDA and CDR2 SQIVND (reference sequence). The CDR3 is made up of 18 amino acids. Trimming took 5 bases from V and 3 from J, leaving 23 bases between them. This chain's CDR3 is CASSAYFPTTDGKNIQYF. The DNA of the CDR3 is TGTGCCAGTAGTGCCTACTTCCCTACTACGGATGGCAAAAACATTCAGTACTTC. The full variable domain, completed using reference TRBV19 and TRBJ2-4, is DGGITQSPKYLFRKEGQNVTLSCEQNLNHDAMYWYRQDPGQGLRLIYYSQIVNDFQKGDIAEGYSVSREKKESFPLTVTSAQKNPTAFYLCASSAYFPTTDGKNIQYFGAGTRLSVL.

This rearrangement joins TRBV7-9 to TRBJ2-1, with 10 nucleotides matching TRBD2. This CDR3 is built from 19 residues. The ends lost 1 base at V and 8 bases at J; junction bases unmatched: 17. From germline, CDR1 is SEHNR and CDR2 FQNEAQ (reference sequence). Here the CDR3 reads CASSLGVGASGSPTDEQFF. DNA for the CDR3: TGTGCCAGCAGCTTAGGGGTGGGGGCTAGCGGGAGCCCTACGGATGAGCAGTTCTTC.

This chain uses TRBV29-1 with TRBJ2-7, with no clear D. Between the trimmed V and J ends, which lost 5 bases and 3 bases, there was a span of 17 bases. The germline V gene encodes CDR1 SQVTM and CDR2 ANQGSEA. The CDR3 covers 14 residues. The CDR3: CSVLGGEQLYEQYF. For the CDR3, the DNA is TGCAGCGTTTTAGGTGGAGAACAACTCTACGAGCAGTACTTC.

To note about this clone: Distinct nucleotide sequences in the sample also encode this CDR3. V gene TRBV11-3 combines with J gene TRBJ2-7; 7 nucleotides line up with TRBD1. The V segment lost 5 bases and the J segment 0 bases; nucleotides outside the gene matches: 1. Germline values: CDR1 SGHNT, CDR2 YENEEA. The CDR3 length is 13 residues. This CDR3 reads CASSRDSSYEQYF. The CDR3 DNA sequence: TGTGCCAGCAGCCGGGACAGCTCCTACGAGCAGTACTTC.

The CDR3 DNA is TGCGCCAGCAGCCACCGACTAGCGGGAGGGCCGGGCGAGCAGTACTTC. It translates to CASSHRLAGGPGEQYF. The rearrangement joins TRBV4-1 to TRBJ2-7; 14 bases match TRBD2. CDR3 length: 16 amino acids. V lost 3 bases, J lost 6 bases, and 7 bases stayed unmatched. Germline CDR1 reads MGHRA; CDR2 reads YSYEKL.

The sample holds one count of this clone. The CDR3 DNA follows: TGTGCCAGCAGTTTATCAAGACTCTATGGCTACACCTTC. Translation gives CASSLSRLYGYTF. This chain links TRBV28 with TRBJ1-2, with D uncertain. Germline assignment: CDR1 MDHEN and CDR2 SYDVKM. Trimming shortened V by 1 base and J by 4 bases, and 7 bases separated the two germline ends. The CDR3 length is 13 residues.

This sequence joins TRBV5-1 and TRBJ2-1; a possible D gene is TRBD2 (6 bases). Trimming stripped 0 bases from V and 3 bases from J, with 13 bases between. CDR1 is SGHRS and CDR2 is YFSETQ in the germline V gene. The CDR3 covers 16 residues. The CDR3 here is CASSLVGSGFYNEQFF. DNA for the CDR3: TGCGCCAGCAGCTTGGTAGGTAGCGGATTCTACAATGAGCAGTTCTTC.

This chain links TRBV19 with TRBJ2-7, with D unresolved. The CDR3 spans 14 residues. CDR1 LNHDA and CDR2 SQIVND come from the germline V gene (reference sequence). V dropped 6 bases and J dropped 5 bases, with 17 bases sitting between them. The CDR3 coding sequence is TGTGCCAGTAGGGCGGCCTACACCACCCACGAGCAGTACTTC. Translation: CASRAAYTTHEQYF.

The chain is built from TRBV27 and TRBJ2-1, with 10 bases matching TRBD2. Germline trimming cut 5 bases from V and 4 bases from J; bases unmatched to any gene: 2. The CDR3 is 14 amino acids. Per the germline V gene, CDR1 is MNHEY and CDR2 is SMNVEV (reference sequence). CDR3: CASSELAGYNEQFF. The CDR3 bases are TGTGCCAGCAGTGAACTAGCGGGATACAATGAGCAGTTCTTC.

This sequence joins TRBV6-5 and TRBJ2-7; no firm D call. Trimming took off 4 bases at V and 4 bases at J, with 5 bases between the two ends. Germline loops: CDR1 MNHEY, CDR2 SVGAGI. CDR3 size: 11 residues. The CDR3 loop is CASSFAYEQYF. The DNA for the CDR3 is TGTGCCAGCAGTTTCGCGTACGAGCAGTACTTC.